The 27 T cell receptor beta chains listed next were all sequenced from one sample in a study of early T cells in non-severe SARS-CoV-2 infection. TCRdb used MiXCR to reprocess the 5' RACE reads, holding one entry per CDR3 protein. The table records fewer than 70,000 distinct CDR3 sequences, about 4.9% of them present only once. Sequencing was performed on whole blood, taken at baseline. Receptors originate from an adult who was a healthcare worker with PCR-confirmed SARS-CoV-2 infection or an uninfected control (not recorded which). The donor label of this sample is uncertain.

Many counts were recorded for this clonotype. V and J are TRBV6-5 and TRBJ2-3; D is unresolved. This CDR3 has 14 amino acids. Germline assignment: CDR1 MNHEY and CDR2 SVGAGI. Between the trimmed V and J ends, which lost 4 bases and 2 bases, there was a span of 10 bases. The CDR3: CASSFVQATDTQYF. CDR3 coding DNA: TGTGCCAGCAGTTTCGTGCAGGCCACAGATACGCAGTATTTT.

Only a few counts were recorded for this clonotype. The chain is built from TRBV5-1 and TRBJ2-3; 7 nucleotides line up with TRBD1. The CDR3 is 14 amino acids. Germline CDR1 and CDR2: SGHRS and YFSETQ. The V and J ends lost 3 bases and 0 bases, in that order; junction bases with no gene match: 1. CDR3 loop: CASSSTGSTDTQYF. CDR3 nucleotide sequence: TGCGCCAGCAGCTCGACAGGGAGCACAGATACGCAGTATTTT.

This clonotype has a count of ten or more. The chain recombines TRBV20-1 with TRBJ1-2, with TRBD1 matching over 7 bases. Germline V CDR1 and CDR2: DFQATT, SNEGSKA (reference sequence). J was trimmed by 0 bases and V by 5 bases; bases with no gene match: 3. The CDR3 consists of 13 residues. Here the CDR3 reads CSAGGQTNYGYTF. CDR3 coding DNA: TGCAGTGCTGGGGGACAGACTAACTATGGCTACACCTTC.

This clonotype has at least ten counts. The genes are TRBV12-3 or TRBV12-4 and TRBJ2-2; no reliable D call. V was pared by 2 bases and J by 1 base, with 8 bases between. The CDR3 has 15 amino acids. The CDR3: CASSLTPGNTGELFF. CDR3 DNA sequence: TGTGCCAGCAGTTTAACCCCTGGGAACACCGGGGAGCTGTTTTTT.

This clonotype was recorded many times. The chain links TRBV6-4 to TRBJ2-7; a weak D match, TRBD2 (6 bases). This CDR3 spans 15 amino acids. Germline V gene sequence: CDR1 MRHNA, CDR2 SNTAGT. Trimming left V 3 bases short and J 4 bases short, with 16 bases between. The CDR3 is CASSEASGDQYEQYF. The CDR3 coding sequence is TGTGCCAGCAGTGAAGCATCGGGGGACCAATACGAGCAGTACTTC.

Remarks on this clonotype: The conserved closing phenylalanine or tryptophan is absent in this CDR3, likely reflecting a read error. The V gene is TRBV30, the J gene TRBJ2-3, with D tentatively TRBD1 or TRBD2 (6 bases each). Germline assignment: CDR1 GTSNPN and CDR2 SVGIG (reference sequence). V was cut by 7 bases and J by 4 bases, with 18 bases left in between. The CDR3 runs to 14 residues. The CDR3 bases are TGTGCCTCAATGTGGGGGGCTATTCCAGATACGCAGTATATT. Translation gives CASMWGAIPDTQYI.

This sequence joins TRBV15 and TRBJ2-5; 9 positions match TRBD2. Trimming removed 3 bases from V and 2 bases from J; junction bases left unmatched: 13. This CDR3 spans 18 amino acids. CDR1 and CDR2 from the germline V gene are LNHNV and YYDKDF (reference sequence). CDR3 residues: CATSRPGVSGGYQETQYF. In DNA form, the CDR3 reads TGTGCCACCAGCAGGCCAGGGGTGAGCGGGGGGTATCAAGAGACCCAGTACTTC.

In its sample, this clonotype was seen many times. The chain employs TRBV10-2 and TRBJ1-1, with TRBD1 as a possible D gene (5 bases). Germline V gene lookup returns CDR1 WSHSY and CDR2 SAAADI. The CDR3 runs to 13 residues. V was cut by 2 bases and J by 4 bases, with 8 bases left in between. The CDR3 DNA follows: TGCGCCAGCAGTGAGGGGGACCGCACTGAAGCTTTCTTT. It encodes CASSEGDRTEAFF.

The V call is TRBV7-9, the J call TRBJ1-6; D is perhaps TRBD1 (5 bases). The V gene's germline CDR1 is SEHNR and CDR2 FQNEAQ (reference sequence). Trimming cost V 5 bases and J 8 bases, with 10 bases left between them. This CDR3 region has 13 residues. CDR3 nucleotide sequence: TGTGCCAGCAGCCTAATGGGGGATTCACCCCTCCACTTT. It codes for CASSLMGDSPLHF.

CDR3 bases: TGTGCCAGCAGCCACCCAGGGACCACCGGGGAGCTGTTTTTT. Protein product: CASSHPGTTGELFF. This rearrangement joins TRBV28 to TRBJ2-2; D possibly matches TRBD1 or TRBD2 (5 bases each). V shed 6 bases and J shed 4 bases, with 12 bases lying between them. This CDR3 has 14 amino acids. CDR1 is MDHEN, CDR2 SYDVKM, per germline.

This clonotype appeared many times. The CDR3 DNA reads TGTGCCAGCAGTTTGGCTTATGGGGGCACTGAAGCTTTCTTT. Its protein is CASSLAYGGTEAFF. The V and J genes are TRBV12-3 or TRBV12-4 and TRBJ1-1; D perhaps matches TRBD1 (5 bases). The CDR3 totals 14 residues. V was trimmed by 3 bases and J by 4 bases, leaving 12 bases between them.

In this sample, this clonotype turned up many times. The genes are TRBV30 and TRBJ2-1, with TRBD1 matching over 7 bases. V trimming: 1 base; J trimming: 11 bases; junction bases outside the gene matches: 2. The V gene's germline CDR1 is GTSNPN and CDR2 SVGIG (reference sequence). This CDR3 has 11 amino acids. The CDR3 reads CAWSGQGKQFF. The CDR3 DNA reads as TGTGCCTGGAGTGGACAGGGCAAGCAGTTCTTC. Based on the CDR3 plus reference TRBV30 and TRBJ2-1, the full variable domain is SQTIHQWPATLVQPVGSPLSLECTVEGTSNPNLYWYRQAAGRGLQLLFYSVGIGQISSEVPQNLSASRPQDRQFILSSKKLLLSDSGFYLCAWSGQGKQFFGPGTRLTVL.

This clonotype was seen a handful of times. This chain joins TRBV7-6 and TRBJ1-5; no clear D gene. The CDR3 has 12 amino acids. Germline V CDR1 and CDR2: SGHVS, FNYEAQ. Deletions cut 5 bases from V and 7 bases from J, with 9 bases between. CDR3 loop: CASSPGVQPQHF. The CDR3 bases are TGTGCCAGCAGCCCCGGGGTACAGCCCCAGCATTTT. The whole variable domain, remainder taken from reference TRBV7-6 and TRBJ1-5, is GAGVSQSPRYKVTKRGQDVALRCDPISGHVSLYWYRQALGQGPEFLTYFNYEAQQDKSGLPNDRFSAERPEGSISTLTIQRTEQRDSAMYRCASSPGVQPQHFGDGTRLSIL.

This clonotype was observed many times. The chain employs TRBV20-1 and TRBJ1-6; 7 bases are a match to TRBD1. Germline V gene sequence: CDR1 DFQATT, CDR2 SNEGSKA (reference sequence). The V and J ends lost 5 bases and 9 bases, in that order; junction bases with no gene match: 7. The CDR3 is 13 amino acids. This CDR3 reads CSALTGDVSPLHF. The CDR3 bases are TGCAGTGCTCTCACAGGGGACGTTTCACCCCTCCACTTT.

This sequence joins TRBV19 and TRBJ2-5; D gene uncertain. The germline V and J ends were trimmed by 3 bases and 1 base, with 9 bases remaining between them. This CDR3 has 14 amino acids. Germline V gene lookup returns CDR1 LNHDA and CDR2 SQIVND (reference sequence). The CDR3 DNA reads TGTGCCAGTAGTATCGGACCGGCCCAAGAGACCCAGTACTTC. Translation: CASSIGPAQETQYF.

The gene calls are TRBV28 and TRBJ1-2; 8 bases match TRBD1. Germline V gene data show CDR1 as MDHEN and CDR2 as SYDVKM. The CDR3 is 16 amino acids. V lost 4 bases, J lost 5 bases, and 12 bases stayed unmatched. CDR3 nucleotide sequence: TGTGCCAGCAGTTCACCGGGACAGGTTCCGCTTTATGGCTACACCTTC. Translation gives CASSSPGQVPLYGYTF.

In this sample, this clonotype turned up many times. The chain uses TRBV11-2 and TRBJ2-2, with D maybe TRBD2 (7 bases). From germline, CDR1 is SGHAT and CDR2 FQNNGV. The CDR3 is made up of 19 amino acids. Trimming stripped 1 base from V and 1 base from J, with 19 bases between. The CDR3 sequence: CASSLGLAGAPLNTGELFF. The CDR3 DNA follows: TGTGCCAGCAGCTTAGGACTGGCGGGGGCCCCCCTGAACACCGGGGAGCTGTTTTTT.

This clonotype was seen a few times. The chain joins TRBV20-1 to TRBJ2-7, with D uncertain. The germline V gene has CDR1 DFQATT and CDR2 SNEGSKA (reference sequence). This CDR3 spans 14 amino acids. V was shortened by 0 bases and J by 2 bases, with 11 bases between the two germline ends. DNA of the CDR3: TGCAGTGCTAGAGATCTAACAGCAACCTACGAGCAGTACTTC. Translation gives CSARDLTATYEQYF.

This clonotype was detected many times. J is TRBJ1-2 and V is TRBV10-2; D possibly corresponds to TRBD1 (6 bases). Germline V gives CDR1 WSHSY, CDR2 SAAADI. V dropped 7 bases and J dropped 3 bases, with 18 bases sitting between them. The CDR3 is 15 residues long. The CDR3 nucleotides are TGCGCCAGCAATAGATGGGGGCGGGTTCACTATGGCTACACCTTC. Translating it yields CASNRWGRVHYGYTF.

V gene TRBV2 combines with J gene TRBJ2-7; 9 bases align to TRBD1. This CDR3 has 14 amino acids. Germline V gives CDR1 SNHLY, CDR2 FYNNEI. With V trimmed by 5 bases and J by 3 bases, 5 bases remained unmatched. CDR3 nucleotide sequence: TGTGCCAGCAGTAAACAGGGGGCCGGCTACGAGCAGTACTTC. It yields the protein CASSKQGAGYEQYF.

In its sample, this clonotype was seen many times. The V gene is TRBV6-6, the J gene TRBJ2-5; 7 bases are shared with TRBD1. With 5 bases clipped from V and 2 bases from J, the junction kept 2 bases outside the gene matches. In germline, CDR1 is MNHNY, CDR2 SVGAGI (reference sequence). The CDR3 length is 13 residues. The CDR3 bases are TGTGCCAGCAGTCGGGACAGTCAAGAGACCCAGTACTTC. Its protein product is CASSRDSQETQYF.

The genes are TRBV12-3 or TRBV12-4 and TRBJ2-3, with 7 bases matching TRBD1. Trimming removed 1 base from V and 2 bases from J; junction bases left unmatched: 3. This CDR3 spans 15 amino acids. The chain's CDR3 is CASSLGQGLTDTQYF. CDR3 DNA sequence: TGTGCCAGCAGTTTAGGACAGGGCCTCACAGATACGCAGTATTTT.

The V and J genes are TRBV28 and TRBJ2-5; D unclear. Germline-derived CDR1 and CDR2 are MDHEN and SYDVKM. This CDR3 is built from 13 residues. Trimming left V 3 bases short and J 1 base short, with 6 bases between. Here the CDR3 DNA reads TGTGCCAGCAGTTTGGAGTTCCAAGAGACCCAGTACTTC. Amino acids: CASSLEFQETQYF.

This clonotype has just a few counts. The chain uses TRBV28 and TRBJ2-1, with 7 bases fitting TRBD1. This CDR3 has 15 residues. The germline CDR1 and CDR2 sequences are MDHEN and SYDVKM. Trimming took 2 bases from V and 7 from J; bases not matched to a gene: 8. Here the CDR3 reads CASSLTQDRKNEQFF. DNA of the CDR3: TGTGCCAGCAGTTTAACTCAGGACAGGAAAAATGAGCAGTTCTTC.

Many counts were recorded for this clonotype. CDR3: CASSLSPTGVSYEQYF. Here the CDR3 DNA reads TGTGCCAGCAGCTTGAGTCCCACAGGGGTCTCCTACGAGCAGTACTTC. The genes are TRBV5-4 and TRBJ2-7, with 7 bases fitting TRBD1. From germline, CDR1 is SGHNT and CDR2 YYREEE (reference sequence). V gave up 1 base and J gave up 0 bases; unmatched junction bases: 7. The CDR3 is 16 amino acids.

This clonotype was seen ten or more times. The chain carries TRBV11-2 and TRBJ2-3; the match to TRBD1 covers 7 bases. Losses at the gene ends were 5 bases for V and 0 bases for J; bases not matched to a gene: 8. This CDR3 region has 16 residues. Germline lookup yields CDR1 SGHAT and CDR2 FQNNGV. The CDR3, as DNA: TGTGCCAGCAGCCCCTTGGGACAGAGAAGCACAGATACGCAGTATTTT. Its protein product is CASSPLGQRSTDTQYF.

Details on this clonotype: A much larger clone lies one base from this, so it may be a read error. V usage is TRBV10-1 and J usage is TRBJ1-1; D gene ambiguous. The length of the CDR3 is 14 residues. CDR1 WNHNN and CDR2 SYGVQD come from the germline V gene (reference sequence). The CDR3 reads CASSVRTVGTEASF. CDR3 in DNA: TGCGCCAGCAGTGTCAGGACGGTAGGCACTGAAGCTTCCTTT.